Listed below are T cell receptor beta chains from one sample, sequenced in a study of vaccination effects on CD4 cells after COVID-19. Produced via immunoSEQ multiplex PCR; TCRdb's table is partial and in-frame only. Here the sample spans 65,000 or so clones, approximately 79% being singletons. Their antigen targets remain unknown. Sequenced material: CD4+ T cells from PBMCs cultured with HCoV-NL63 spike peptides, taken before COVID-19 vaccination. The receptors were sampled from a human donor who received a COVID-19 vaccine. Each CDR3 is given with its conserved first and last residue. The D gene is left open where the match is weak. Where a row states a size, it is once, few, many or the class of an expanded clone; other rows omit it.

V	size	J	D	CDR3	DNA
TRBV5-4	few	TRBJ1-2	TRBD1	CASSGGGTGSYGYTF	TGTGCCAGCAGCGGGGGCGGGACAGGGTCCTATGGCTACACCTTC
TRBV3-1/TRBV3-2	few	TRBJ1-1	.	CASSQETVNTEAFF	TGTGCCAGCAGCCAGGAGACAGTGAACACTGAAGCTTTCTTT
TRBV9	few	TRBJ1-2	.	CASSVGLSELYSHYGYTF	TGTGCCAGCAGCGTAGGTTTGTCAGAGCTCTACTCTCACTATGGCTACACCTTC
TRBV19	.	TRBJ1-6	TRBD1	CASSRDSNSPLHF	TGTGCCAGTAGCCGGGACAGTAATTCACCCCTCCACTTT
TRBV7-3	.	TRBJ2-3	TRBD2	CASSLGAGGGNTQYF	TGTGCCAGCAGCTTAGGAGCGGGGGGCGGGAATACGCAGTATTTT
TRBV11-2	.	TRBJ2-5	TRBD2	CASSLGGLAGRETQYF	TGTGCCAGCAGCTTAGGAGGACTAGCGGGGAGAGAGACCCAGTACTTC
TRBV12-5	.	TRBJ1-2	.	CASGSRDGLLNYGYTF	TGTGCTAGTGGTTCGAGGGACGGCTTACTAAACTATGGCTACACCTTC
TRBV25-1	.	TRBJ2-3	TRBD2	CASSPGGATDTQYF	TGTGCCAGCAGTCCCGGGGGGGCAACAGATACGCAGTATTTT
TRBV30	.	TRBJ1-6	TRBD1	CAWSRDRGSYNSPLHF	TGTGCCTGGAGTAGGGACAGGGGGTCCTATAATTCACCCCTCCACTTT
TRBV2	.	TRBJ2-2	.	CASSVQGRTGELFF	TGTGCCAGCAGTGTACAGGGTCGGACCGGGGAGCTGTTTTTT
TRBV7-2	.	TRBJ1-1	.	CASTAPRGQFTEAFF	TGTGCCAGCACTGCCCCCCGGGGGCAGTTCACTGAAGCTTTCTTT
TRBV4-1	.	TRBJ2-5	TRBD2	CASSQQYLAGKETQYF	TGCGCCAGCAGCCAGCAGTATCTAGCGGGGAAGGAGACCCAGTACTTC
TRBV2	.	TRBJ2-1	.	CASEEWAFNEQFF	TGTGCCAGCGAGGAGTGGGCCTTCAATGAGCAGTTCTTC
TRBV6-5	.	TRBJ2-1	.	CASSYGQPAYNEQFF	TGTGCCAGCAGTTACGGACAGCCAGCCTACAATGAGCAGTTCTTC
TRBV29-1	.	TRBJ1-3	.	CSVIPGAGGNTIYF	TGCAGCGTTATTCCCGGGGCCGGGGGAAACACCATATATTTT
TRBV30	.	TRBJ2-3	.	CAWSRKDSTDTQYF	TGTGCCTGGAGTCGGAAAGACAGCACAGATACGCAGTATTTT
TRBV4-1	.	TRBJ1-2	TRBD1	CASSQGPNGDRGLHGYTF	TGCGCCAGCAGCCAAGGACCTAATGGGGACAGGGGGCTACATGGCTACACCTTC
TRBV28	once	TRBJ2-3	TRBD1	CASSPTGGGTDTQYF	TGTGCCAGCAGCCCAACAGGGGGCGGCACAGATACGCAGTATTTT
TRBV19	.	TRBJ2-1	TRBD1	CASSVDRRSYNEQFF	TGTGCCAGTAGTGTGGACAGGAGGTCTTACAATGAGCAGTTCTTC
TRBV4-2	few	TRBJ1-4	.	CASSQTDGRKLFF	TGTGCCAGCAGCCAAACGGACGGGCGAAAACTGTTTTTT
TRBV6-6	.	TRBJ1-2	.	CASIWDSGPYGYTF	TGTGCCAGCATATGGGACTCCGGACCCTATGGCTACACCTTC
TRBV2	few	TRBJ1-2	TRBD1	CASSEWGGTVGLGDF	TGTGCCAGCAGTGAGTGGGGTGGGACAGTTGGTCTTGGAGACTTC
TRBV2	once	TRBJ1-2	.	CASRFLTLLNYGYTF	TGTGCCAGCAGATTCCTTACCCTCCTCAACTATGGCTACACCTTC
TRBV4-2	.	TRBJ2-1	.	CASSQEDGGHNEQFF	TGTGCCAGCAGCCAAGAAGACGGCGGCCACAATGAGCAGTTCTTC
TRBV20-1	once	TRBJ1-4	.	CSASSGEKLFF	TGCAGTGCTAGTTCCGGTGAAAAACTGTTTTTT
TRBV18	.	TRBJ1-2	TRBD1	CASSPQGTGGYGYTF	TGTGCCAGCTCACCACAAGGGACAGGGGGCTATGGCTACACCTTC
TRBV2	.	TRBJ2-5	TRBD2	CASRRTSEQTQYF	TGTGCCAGCAGGAGGACTAGCGAGCAGACCCAGTACTTC
TRBV28	.	TRBJ1-2	.	CASSPTTHDPSYGYTF	TGTGCCAGCAGTCCCACCACCCACGACCCTAGCTATGGCTACACCTTC
TRBV5-1	.	TRBJ2-3	TRBD1	CASSFRTGSTDTQYF	TGCGCCAGCAGCTTTCGGACAGGGTCCACAGATACGCAGTATTTT
TRBV2	.	TRBJ1-5	TRBD1	CASRGDRVSNQPQHF	TGTGCCAGCAGAGGGGACAGGGTGAGCAATCAGCCCCAGCATTTT
TRBV30	.	TRBJ1-5	.	CAWRPGQRNQPQHF	TGTGCCTGGAGACCCGGACAGCGCAATCAGCCCCAGCATTTT
TRBV5-6	.	TRBJ2-5	.	CASSSTGFQETQYF	TGTGCCAGCAGCTCTACAGGGTTCCAAGAGACCCAGTACTTC
TRBV3-1/TRBV3-2	few	TRBJ1-2	TRBD1	CASSRQGSYGYTF	TGTGCCAGCAGCCGACAGGGTTCGTATGGCTACACCTTC
TRBV2	.	TRBJ2-5	TRBD2	CASSGGRSGGGQETQYF	TGTGCCAGCAGTGGTGGGAGAAGCGGGGGGGGCCAAGAGACCCAGTACTTC
TRBV9	.	TRBJ2-3	TRBD2	CASSVLAGLADTQYF	TGTGCCAGCAGCGTCCTAGCGGGGCTCGCAGATACGCAGTATTTT
TRBV6-2/TRBV6-3	.	TRBJ2-3	.	CASSFSTDTQYF	TGTGCCAGCAGCTTTAGCACAGATACGCAGTATTTT
TRBV7-2	.	TRBJ1-3	.	CASSNLPQGMGGNTIYF	TGTGCCAGCAGCAACCTGCCACAGGGTATGGGTGGAAACACCATATATTTT
TRBV19	.	TRBJ1-2	.	CASSPRGLYDGYTF	TGTGCCAGTAGTCCACGGGGCTTGTACGATGGCTACACCTTC
TRBV2	.	TRBJ2-2	TRBD1	CASLRSPADRATGELFF	TGTGCCAGCTTAAGGAGCCCCGCGGACAGGGCAACCGGGGAGCTGTTTTTT
TRBV11-2	.	TRBJ2-1	TRBD2	CASSPRPGLGTSEQFF	TGTGCCAGCAGCCCCCGGCCGGGACTAGGAACATCCGAGCAGTTCTTC
TRBV6-6	.	TRBJ1-6	.	CASSLQGGNSPLHF	TGTGCCAGCAGTCTCCAGGGCGGCAATTCACCCCTCCACTTT
TRBV5-8	.	TRBJ1-5	.	CASSLARAQHF	TGTGCCAGCAGCCTAGCCAGGGCCCAGCATTTT
TRBV2	.	TRBJ2-5	.	CASRPPHSTQETQYF	TGTGCCAGCAGACCGCCCCATAGTACCCAAGAGACCCAGTACTTC
TRBV5-8	once	TRBJ1-6	.	CASSFSPLHF	TGTGCCAGCAGCTTTTCACCCCTCCACTTT
TRBV25-1	.	TRBJ1-3	.	CASSESLGLANTIYF	TGTGCCAGCAGTGAATCTCTGGGACTAGCAAACACCATATATTTT
TRBV30	.	TRBJ1-2	TRBD1	CAWGLDRLGYGYTF	TGTGCCTGGGGGCTGGACAGGTTGGGCTATGGCTACACCTTC
TRBV6-5	.	TRBJ1-5	TRBD1	CASTVTGDQPQHF	TGTGCCAGCACCGTGACAGGGGACCAGCCCCAGCATTTT
TRBV19	.	TRBJ1-2	.	CASSIYAGDYGYTF	TGTGCCAGTAGTATATATGCAGGGGACTATGGCTACACCTTC
TRBV7-9	few	TRBJ1-1	.	CASSLVPGSAFF	TGTGCCAGCAGCTTAGTCCCCGGGTCGGCTTTCTTT
TRBV7-9	few	TRBJ1-5	.	CASSLEGDGNQPQHF	TGTGCCAGCAGCTTAGAGGGTGACGGGAATCAGCCCCAGCATTTT